A single sample is the source of the 25 T cell receptor beta chains below, sequenced in a study of T-cell memory formation after mild COVID-19. Via MiXCR, TCRdb re-called the 5' RACE reads, giving one row per CDR3 protein. Counted here are 350,000 to 450,000 distinct CDR3 sequences, 20% to 25% occurring once; the ten biggest clones make up roughly 8.9%. The sample comprised PBMCs or a T cell subset sorted from them (not recorded which). The receptors were gathered from an adult woman who had mild COVID-19 (a few samples of this study predate the infection). Cell type and time point are not known.

This clonotype is classed as medium-sized. The chain is built from TRBV7-2 and TRBJ2-3; unclear D gene. CDR1 SGHTA and CDR2 FQGNSA come from the germline V gene. This CDR3 is 16 amino acids long. Trimming stripped 1 base from V and 0 bases from J, with 11 bases between. The CDR3 DNA reads as TGTGCCAGCAGCTTAGTTCTACCAACTAGCACAGATACGCAGTATTTT. This gives the protein CASSLVLPTSTDTQYF.

The chain joins TRBV6-1 to TRBJ1-1, with 8 bases matching TRBD1. The CDR3 runs to 15 residues. The ends lost 6 bases at V and 7 bases at J; junction bases unmatched: 13. Germline CDR1 is MNHNS and CDR2 is SASEGT. The CDR3 protein is CASRKYETGASEAFF. The CDR3 DNA reads TGTGCCAGCAGAAAGTATGAGACAGGGGCGAGTGAAGCTTTCTTT.

There are many counts of this clonotype. The CDR3 is CASSPRISGRVYEQYF. For the CDR3, the DNA is TGTGCCAGCTCACCAAGGATTAGCGGGAGGGTATACGAGCAGTACTTC. The chain couples TRBV18 to TRBJ2-7, with 11 bases aligning to TRBD2. This CDR3 contains 16 residues. Germline V lookup: CDR1 KGHSH, CDR2 LQKENI. V dropped 2 bases and J dropped 4; count of bases not matched to a gene: 7.

V is TRBV7-6 and J is TRBJ2-1; 14 bases match TRBD2. The CDR3 spans 16 residues. Germline V gene lookup returns CDR1 SGHVS and CDR2 FNYEAQ. Trimming cost V 5 bases and J 8 bases; bases outside gene matches: 8. CDR3 sequence reads: CASSVKTSGGAYEQFF. The CDR3 region has the DNA TGTGCCAGCAGCGTAAAGACTAGCGGGGGGGCCTATGAGCAGTTCTTC. The full variable domain, completed using reference TRBV7-6 and TRBJ2-1, is GAGVSQSPRYKVTKRGQDVALRCDPISGHVSLYWYRQALGQGPEFLTYFNYEAQQDKSGLPNDRFSAERPEGSISTLTIQRTEQRDSAMYRCASSVKTSGGAYEQFFGPGTRLTVL.

The V gene is TRBV5-1, the J gene TRBJ2-7; unclear D gene. Germline V gene data show CDR1 as SGHRS and CDR2 as YFSETQ. The CDR3 has 14 residues. V lost 3 bases and J 1 base, leaving 11 bases between the germline ends. CDR3 protein: CASSSMGSSYEQYF. The CDR3 DNA is TGCGCCAGCAGCTCTATGGGATCTTCCTACGAGCAGTACTTC.

A few counts support this clonotype. This chain connects TRBV3-1 to TRBJ2-2; D gene ambiguous. Trimming cost V 5 bases and J 1 base, with 11 bases left between them. The V gene's germline CDR1 is LGHDT and CDR2 YNNKEL (reference sequence). The length of the CDR3 is 15 residues. CDR3 amino acids: CASSSRSRNTGELFF. The CDR3 region has the DNA TGTGCCAGCAGCTCACGCAGTAGGAACACCGGGGAGCTGTTTTTT.

This clonotype was seen a few times. This sequence joins TRBV14 and TRBJ2-1, with a tentative D call TRBD1 (6 bases). Germline CDR1 reads SGHDN; CDR2 reads FVKESK. Between the trimmed V and J ends, which lost 5 bases and 0 bases, there was a span of 14 bases. The CDR3 consists of 16 residues. The CDR3 reads CASSYRVRSSYNEQFF. CDR3 sequence (DNA): TGTGCCAGCAGCTACAGGGTTCGGAGCTCCTACAATGAGCAGTTCTTC. The variable domain in full, with the rest retrieved from reference TRBV14 and TRBJ2-1, is EAGVTQFPSHSVIEKGQTVTLRCDPISGHDNLYWYRRVMGKEIKFLLHFVKESKQDESGMPNNRFLAERTGGTYSTLKVQPAELEDSGVYFCASSYRVRSSYNEQFFGPGTRLTVL.

The V gene is TRBV20-1, the J gene TRBJ2-5; D is ambiguous. The CDR3 loop spans 10 amino acids. The V end lost 5 bases, the J end lost 5 bases, and 6 bases lay between the germline ends. CDR1 and CDR2 from the germline V gene are DFQATT and SNEGSKA (reference sequence). CDR3 sequence (DNA): TGCAGTGCTTTCAAGGAGACCCAGTACTTC. This codes for CSAFKETQYF.

V is TRBV7-2 and J is TRBJ2-5; 7 bases are shared with TRBD2. The ends lost 2 bases at V and 4 bases at J; junction bases unmatched: 7. The CDR3 contains 15 residues. Germline assignment: CDR1 SGHTA and CDR2 FQGNSA. The CDR3 nucleotides read TGTGCCAGCAGCTTATCTTCTGCTAGCGGAGAGACCCAGTACTTC. Amino acid sequence: CASSLSSASGETQYF.

The genes are TRBV4-2 and TRBJ2-7; a possible D gene is TRBD1 (6 bases). The germline gives CDR1 LGHNA, CDR2 YNFKEQ. Trimming removed 3 bases at V and 5 bases at J, with 23 bases between. The CDR3 has 17 amino acids. The DNA of the CDR3 is TGTGCCAGCAGCCAGAGGGGGTTTCGGGAAGGGATCCACGAGCAGTACTTC. It translates to CASSQRGFREGIHEQYF.

This clonotype occurred a few times. This sequence joins TRBV6-5 and TRBJ2-1, with D maybe TRBD1 (7 bases). The ends were cut back, 5 bases at V and 5 bases at J, with 16 bases in the middle. The V gene's germline CDR1 is MNHEY and CDR2 SVGAGI. The CDR3 has 15 amino acids. The CDR3 DNA follows: TGTGCCAGCAGTCGAAACAGGGGACTTAACAATGAGCAGTTCTTC. This sequence encodes CASSRNRGLNNEQFF.

V and J are TRBV20-1 and TRBJ1-5, with 7 bases fitting TRBD1. Trimming took 0 bases from V and 1 from J; bases not matched to a gene: 6. The germline V gene encodes CDR1 DFQATT and CDR2 SNEGSKA (reference sequence). The CDR3 length is 16 residues. CDR3 sequence (DNA): TGCAGTGCTAGAGACGGGATGGGACAGAGCAATCAGCCCCAGCATTTT. Translation gives CSARDGMGQSNQPQHF.

This clonotype was seen a few times. This chain connects TRBV14 to TRBJ2-5; either TRBD1 or TRBD2 may supply D (6 bases each). The germline V gene has CDR1 SGHDN and CDR2 FVKESK. The germline V and J ends were trimmed by 6 bases and 4 bases, with 15 bases remaining between them. There are 14 residues in the CDR3. The CDR3 here is CASSWDLGAETQYF. CDR3 DNA: TGTGCCAGCAGTTGGGACTTGGGGGCAGAGACCCAGTACTTC.

This clonotype was found a few times. The chain couples TRBV20-1 to TRBJ1-2, with no clear D. V lost 0 bases, J lost 8 bases, and 13 bases lay in between. This CDR3 comprises 13 residues. Germline CDR1 reads DFQATT; CDR2 reads SNEGSKA (reference sequence). The CDR3 nucleotides are TGCAGTGCTAGAGATGAGGAGGGTCTGGGCTACACCTTC. As protein: CSARDEEGLGYTF.

The rearrangement uses TRBV5-1 and TRBJ2-3, with a possible D match to TRBD2 (5 bases). V was pared by 3 bases and J by 3 bases, with 20 bases between. The CDR3 totals 17 residues. Germline V CDR1 and CDR2: SGHRS, YFSETQ. CDR3 residues: CASSSRPLAIGTDTQYF. The CDR3 bases are TGCGCCAGCAGCTCCCGCCCCCTAGCAATAGGGACAGATACGCAGTATTTT.

The table lists this clonotype with a few counts. This chain uses TRBV29-1 with TRBJ1-3, with unresolved D. Germline CDR1 is SQVTM and CDR2 is ANQGSEA. The CDR3 contains 11 residues. In DNA form, the CDR3 reads TGCATGGCGCGCTCTGGAAACACCATATATTTT. This encodes CMARSGNTIYF.

This clonotype has more than one count but fewer than ten. The chain has TRBV5-5 and TRBJ1-1; possibly TRBD1 for D (6 bases). This CDR3 contains 17 residues. Trimming removed 0 bases from V and 3 bases from J, with 18 bases in between. The germline V gene encodes CDR1 SGHKS and CDR2 YYEKEE (reference sequence). The DNA of the CDR3 is TGTGCCAGCAGCTTGGGGGTAGGGGGGGCCGGAGACACTGAAGCTTTCTTT. Its translation is CASSLGVGGAGDTEAFF. Full variable domain (missing parts from reference TRBV5-5 and TRBJ1-1): DAGVTQSPTHLIKTRGQQVTLRCSPISGHKSVSWYQQVLGQGPQFIFQYYEKEERGRGNFPDRFSARQFPNYSSELNVNALLLGDSALYLCASSLGVGGAGDTEAFFGQGTRLTVV.

V and J are TRBV5-1 and TRBJ2-1; 10 nucleotides align to TRBD1. Germline-derived CDR1 and CDR2 are SGHRS and YFSETQ. The V segment lost 6 bases and the J segment 5 bases; nucleotides outside the gene matches: 5. The CDR3 is 14 residues long. CDR3 nucleotide sequence: TGCGCCAGCATCGACAGGGGGCGCGACAATGAGCAGTTCTTC. Protein: CASIDRGRDNEQFF.

This chain joins TRBV29-1 and TRBJ2-7; a weak D match, TRBD1 (5 bases). Trimming left V 2 bases short and J 5 bases short, with 13 bases between. The CDR3 totals 13 residues. The V gene's germline CDR1 is SQVTM and CDR2 ANQGSEA. CDR3 nucleotides: TGCAGCGTTGAAAGGCAGGGATTTAACGAGCAGTACTTC. It encodes CSVERQGFNEQYF.

V and J are TRBV18 and TRBJ1-1; D is unresolved. Germline loops: CDR1 KGHSH, CDR2 LQKENI. Trimming took 4 bases from V and 7 from J, leaving 7 bases between them. This CDR3 contains 11 residues. This CDR3 reads CASSRQSEAFF. The CDR3 region has the DNA TGTGCCAGCTCACGGCAAAGTGAAGCTTTCTTT.

V and J are TRBV4-1 and TRBJ2-7; the D is unclear. CDR3 length: 12 residues. CDR1 MGHRA and CDR2 YSYEKL come from the germline V gene. V lost 2 bases and J 6 bases, leaving 8 bases between the germline ends. CDR3 residues: CASSQISGEQYF. DNA for the CDR3: TGCGCCAGCAGCCAAATTTCGGGCGAGCAGTACTTC.

The gene calls are TRBV3-1 and TRBJ2-5; D possibly corresponds to TRBD1 (7 bases). Germline CDR1 is LGHDT and CDR2 is YNNKEL (reference sequence). V was cut by 2 bases and J by 1 base, with 11 bases left in between. The CDR3 spans 15 residues. DNA for the CDR3: TGTGCCAGCAGCCAACCTCAGGGGGGCCAAGAGACCCAGTACTTC. Amino acid sequence: CASSQPQGGQETQYF.

The chain combines TRBV7-3 with TRBJ2-3, with unresolved D. Trimming removed 1 base from V and 4 bases from J, with 9 bases in between. Germline V gene lookup returns CDR1 SGHTA and CDR2 FQGTGA. CDR3 length: 14 residues. The CDR3 here is CASSLMGPPDTQYF. CDR3 in DNA: TGTGCCAGCAGCTTAATGGGCCCCCCAGATACGCAGTATTTT.

The chain links TRBV5-6 to TRBJ1-5, with D possibly TRBD1 on 5 matching bases. CDR3 length: 15 amino acids. Per the germline V gene, CDR1 is SGHDT and CDR2 is YYEEEE. The V and J ends lost 4 bases and 9 bases respectively, with 20 bases between them. The CDR3 sequence: CASSGDRVSIPPQHF. In nucleotides, the CDR3 is TGTGCCAGCAGCGGGGACCGCGTCTCCATCCCGCCCCAGCATTTT.

The CDR3 region has the DNA TGTGCCAGCAGTCCCGGGACAGTCGAGCAGTTCTTC. Translating it yields CASSPGTVEQFF. This rearrangement joins TRBV28 to TRBJ2-1; TRBD1 aligns across 7 bases. V lost 5 bases and J lost 10; bases outside the gene matches: 5. The germline gives CDR1 MDHEN, CDR2 SYDVKM. The CDR3 totals 12 residues.